This T cell receptor beta chain was obtained from a study of blood T cell repertoires in COVID-19. Study-level background: Acute and convalescent COVID-19 samples came from the United States, Italy and Spain. The analysed material was cDNA or gDNA that came from T cells, B-cell-depleted T cells, or PBMCs.

Authors' processing steps: For nucleated cells, counts were estimated from reference gene primer amplification. Clones were sequenced by immunoSEQ multiplex PCR, and TCRdb holds only the in-frame ones, with some missing. That table supplies the V and J calls and clone size; D and trimming were determined from the DNA. The sample has approximately 100,000 clones, around 89% seen once. The CDR3 contains 18 residues. The ends lost 5 bases at V and 2 bases at J; junction bases unmatched: 14. Germline CDR1 is LNHDA and CDR2 is SQIVND (reference sequence). This clonotype originated in a human donor in a cohort sampled during active COVID-19. Sequenced: peripheral blood. The rearrangement uses TRBV19 and TRBJ2-1; 8 positions match TRBD1. The CDR3, as DNA: TGTGCCAGTAGTCCAAATAACTTCGACAGGGGACCCTACAATGAGCAGTTCTTC. Translating it yields CASSPNNFDRGPYNEQFF.